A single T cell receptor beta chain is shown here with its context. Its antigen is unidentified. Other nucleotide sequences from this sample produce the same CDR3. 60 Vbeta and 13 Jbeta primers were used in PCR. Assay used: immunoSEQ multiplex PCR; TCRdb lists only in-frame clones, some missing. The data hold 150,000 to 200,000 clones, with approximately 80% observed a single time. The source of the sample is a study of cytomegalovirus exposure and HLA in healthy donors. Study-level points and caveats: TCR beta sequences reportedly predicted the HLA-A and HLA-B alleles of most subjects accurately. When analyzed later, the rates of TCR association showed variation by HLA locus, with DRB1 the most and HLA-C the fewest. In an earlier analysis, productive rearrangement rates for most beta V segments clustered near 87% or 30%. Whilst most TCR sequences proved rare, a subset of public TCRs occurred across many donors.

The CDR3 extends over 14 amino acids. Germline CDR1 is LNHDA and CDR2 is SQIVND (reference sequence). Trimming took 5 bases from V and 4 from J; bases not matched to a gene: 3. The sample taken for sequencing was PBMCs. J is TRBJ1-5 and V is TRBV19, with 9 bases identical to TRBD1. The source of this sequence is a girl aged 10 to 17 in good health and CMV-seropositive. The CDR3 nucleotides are TGTGCCAGTAGTGTGACAGGGGGGAATCAGCCCCAGCATTTT. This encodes CASSVTGGNQPQHF.